This T cell receptor beta chain was obtained from a study of T cell responses to AZD1222 COVID-19 vaccine. Whole-study findings and limits: Close to half of all spike-specific TCRs reportedly target regions of the variants that are unmutated. Possibly, clonal diversity was underestimated; donors were largely white British and included more females. Only a handful of AZD1222 recipients, roughly six in all, had baseline seropositivity. Repertoire collection took place solely once the T cell response had peaked.

With respect to this clone: The antigen is not known.

Measured with immunoSEQ multiplex PCR; TCRdb has only the in-frame clones, and not every one. The sample comprises about 140,000 clones, 85% to 95% of which are singletons, and over 0.9% rests with the top ten. CDR1 is LGHDT, CDR2 YNNKEL, per germline (reference sequence). The ends were cut back, 1 base at V and 3 bases at J, with 6 bases in the middle. The CDR3 length is 13 residues. The genes are TRBV3-1 (or the pseudogene TRBV3-2) and TRBJ2-5; D unclear. The sample in question was peripheral blood, obtained on day 0 of MenACWY control vaccination. This TCR derives from an adult in good health. The DNA for the CDR3 is TGTGCCAGCAGCCAAGTCGAAAAAGAGACCCAGTACTTC. It translates to CASSQVEKETQYF.